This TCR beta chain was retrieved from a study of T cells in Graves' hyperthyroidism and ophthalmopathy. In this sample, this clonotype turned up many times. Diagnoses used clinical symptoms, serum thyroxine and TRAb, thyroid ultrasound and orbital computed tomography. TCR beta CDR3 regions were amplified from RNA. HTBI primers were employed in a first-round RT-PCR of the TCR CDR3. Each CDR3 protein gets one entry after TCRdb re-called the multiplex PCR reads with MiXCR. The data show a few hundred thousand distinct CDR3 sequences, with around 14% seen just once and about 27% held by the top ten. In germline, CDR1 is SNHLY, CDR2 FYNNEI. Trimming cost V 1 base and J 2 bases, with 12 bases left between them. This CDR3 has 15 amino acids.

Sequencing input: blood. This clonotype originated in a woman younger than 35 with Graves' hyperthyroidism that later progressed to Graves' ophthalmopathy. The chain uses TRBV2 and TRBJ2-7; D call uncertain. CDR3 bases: TGTGCCAGCAGTGAAGTATCCGGCGTAGCCTACGAGCAGTACTTC. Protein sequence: CASSEVSGVAYEQYF. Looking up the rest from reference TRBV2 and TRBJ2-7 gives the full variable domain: EPEVTQTPSHQVTQMGQEVILRCVPISNHLYFYWYRQILGQKVEFLVSFYNNEISEKSEIFDDQFSVERPDGSNFTLKIRSTKLEDSAMYFCASSEVSGVAYEQYFGPGTRLTVT.